Below, one TCR beta chain is given with its context. Using immunoSEQ multiplex PCR, the repertoire was profiled, and TCRdb retains in-frame clones only, with some absent. The table lists more than 95,000 clones, 78% of them singletons, with around 4.8% in the top ten. This sample is part of a study of radiotherapy plus CTLA-4 blockade in lung cancer. Study details: Among patients, over 15% showed objective responses, and roughly 31% had disease control.

Focal radiation was given together with CTLA-4 blockade (ipilimumab) to patients with chemo-refractory metastatic non-small-cell lung cancer. The receptor comes from a human donor with non-small cell lung cancer who had a partial response to radiotherapy plus ipilimumab. The sample consisted of peripheral blood, taken from a patient treated with radiotherapy plus ipilimumab.

The CDR3 spells CATTLAGLETQYF. CDR3 sequence (DNA): TGTGCCACCACCCTAGCGGGTCTTGAGACCCAGTACTTC. V is TRBV15 and J is TRBJ2-5; 8 bases match TRBD2. In germline, CDR1 is LNHNV, CDR2 YYDKDF (reference sequence). This CDR3 spans 13 amino acids. The J segment lost 5 bases and the V segment lost 7 bases, leaving 6 bases of the junction unmatched.